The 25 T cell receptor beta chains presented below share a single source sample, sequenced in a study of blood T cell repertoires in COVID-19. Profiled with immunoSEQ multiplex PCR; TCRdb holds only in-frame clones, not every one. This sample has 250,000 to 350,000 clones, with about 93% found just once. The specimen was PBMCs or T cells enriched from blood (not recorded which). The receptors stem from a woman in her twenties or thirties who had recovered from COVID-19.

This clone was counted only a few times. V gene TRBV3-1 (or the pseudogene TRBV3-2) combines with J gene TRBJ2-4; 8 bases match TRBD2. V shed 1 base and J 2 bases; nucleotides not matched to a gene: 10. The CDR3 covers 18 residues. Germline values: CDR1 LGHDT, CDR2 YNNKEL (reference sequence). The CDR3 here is CASSQVGTAGVTKNIQYF. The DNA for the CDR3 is TGTGCCAGCAGCCAAGTAGGTACAGCGGGAGTTACCAAAAACATTCAGTACTTC.

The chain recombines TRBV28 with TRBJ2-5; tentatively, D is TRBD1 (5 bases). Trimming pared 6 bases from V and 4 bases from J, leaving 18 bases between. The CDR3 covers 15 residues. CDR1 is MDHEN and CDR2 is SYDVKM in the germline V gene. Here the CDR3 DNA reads TGTGCCAGCAGCCCCCAGGGCAACCCCAGAGAGACCCAGTACTTC. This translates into CASSPQGNPRETQYF.

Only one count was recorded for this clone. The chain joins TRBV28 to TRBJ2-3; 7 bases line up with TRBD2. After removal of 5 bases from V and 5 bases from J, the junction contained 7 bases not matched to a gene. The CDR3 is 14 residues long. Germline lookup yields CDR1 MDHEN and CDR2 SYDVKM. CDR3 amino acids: CASSPSGLIDTQYF. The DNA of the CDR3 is TGTGCCAGCAGTCCTAGCGGCCTTATAGATACGCAGTATTTT.

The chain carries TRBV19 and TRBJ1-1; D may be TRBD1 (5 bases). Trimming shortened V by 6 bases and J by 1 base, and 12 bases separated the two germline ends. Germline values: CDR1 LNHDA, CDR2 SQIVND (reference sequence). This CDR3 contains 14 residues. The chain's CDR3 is CASSFSGQNTEAFF. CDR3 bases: TGTGCCAGTAGCTTCTCCGGACAGAACACTGAAGCTTTCTTT.

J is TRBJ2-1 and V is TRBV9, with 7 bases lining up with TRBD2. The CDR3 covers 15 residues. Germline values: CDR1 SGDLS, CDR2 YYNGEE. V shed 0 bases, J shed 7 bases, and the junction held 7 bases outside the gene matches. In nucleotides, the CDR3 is TGTGCCAGCAGCGTAGAAGGGCGGGAGTGGAATGAGCAGTTCTTC. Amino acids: CASSVEGREWNEQFF.

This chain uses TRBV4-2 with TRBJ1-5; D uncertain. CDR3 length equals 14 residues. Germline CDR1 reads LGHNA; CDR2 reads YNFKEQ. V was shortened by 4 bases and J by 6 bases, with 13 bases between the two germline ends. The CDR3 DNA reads TGTGCCAGCAGCCCCGACTTAGGTAGTCAGCCCCAGCATTTT. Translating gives CASSPDLGSQPQHF.

For the CDR3, the DNA is TGTGCCAGTAGTATTGGCCAGGGGGTCTTTAGCAATCAGCCCCAGCATTTT. Protein: CASSIGQGVFSNQPQHF. J is TRBJ1-5 and V is TRBV19; 7 nucleotides match TRBD1. Germline CDR1 reads LNHDA; CDR2 reads SQIVND (reference sequence). This CDR3 is 17 amino acids long. The V and J ends lost 3 bases and 0 bases, in that order; junction bases with no gene match: 8.

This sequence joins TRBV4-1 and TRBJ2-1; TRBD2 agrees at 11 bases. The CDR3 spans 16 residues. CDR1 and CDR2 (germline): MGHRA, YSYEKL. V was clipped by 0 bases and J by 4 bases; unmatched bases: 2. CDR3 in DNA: TGCGCCAGCAGCCAAGAAGGGACTAGCGGATACAATGAGCAGTTCTTC. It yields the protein CASSQEGTSGYNEQFF.

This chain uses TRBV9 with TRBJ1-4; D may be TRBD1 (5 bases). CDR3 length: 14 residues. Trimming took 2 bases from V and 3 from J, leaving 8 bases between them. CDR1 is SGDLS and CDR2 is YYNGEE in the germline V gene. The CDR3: CASSVGDSNEKLFF. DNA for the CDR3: TGTGCCAGCAGCGTGGGGGACTCTAATGAAAAACTGTTTTTT.

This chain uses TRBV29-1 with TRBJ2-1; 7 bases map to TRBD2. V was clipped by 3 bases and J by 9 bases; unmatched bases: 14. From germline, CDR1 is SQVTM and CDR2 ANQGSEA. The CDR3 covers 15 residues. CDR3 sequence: CSVDYIPGRPGEQFF. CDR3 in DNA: TGCAGCGTTGATTACATCCCCGGGAGGCCGGGTGAGCAGTTCTTC.

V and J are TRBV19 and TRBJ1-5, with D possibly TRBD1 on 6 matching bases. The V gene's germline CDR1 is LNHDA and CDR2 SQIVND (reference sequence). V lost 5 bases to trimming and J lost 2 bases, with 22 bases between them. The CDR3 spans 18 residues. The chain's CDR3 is CASSFLSQQGAGNQPQHF. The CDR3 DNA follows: TGTGCCAGTAGTTTCCTTAGCCAACAGGGTGCGGGCAATCAGCCCCAGCATTTT. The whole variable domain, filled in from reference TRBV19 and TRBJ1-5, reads DGGITQSPKYLFRKEGQNVTLSCEQNLNHDAMYWYRQDPGQGLRLIYYSQIVNDFQKGDIAEGYSVSREKKESFPLTVTSAQKNPTAFYLCASSFLSQQGAGNQPQHFGDGTRLSIL.

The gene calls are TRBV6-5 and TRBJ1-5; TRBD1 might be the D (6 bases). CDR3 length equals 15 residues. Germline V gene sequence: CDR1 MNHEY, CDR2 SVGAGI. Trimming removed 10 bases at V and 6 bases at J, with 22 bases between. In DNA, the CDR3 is TGTGCCATTCACCCGCCAGGGGTTAGAGGTCAGCCCCAGCATTTT. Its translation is CAIHPPGVRGQPQHF.

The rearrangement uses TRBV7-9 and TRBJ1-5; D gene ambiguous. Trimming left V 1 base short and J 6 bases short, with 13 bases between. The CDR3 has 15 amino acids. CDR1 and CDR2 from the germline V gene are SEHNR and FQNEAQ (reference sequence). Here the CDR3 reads CASSLEYGEGQPQHF. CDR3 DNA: TGTGCCAGCAGCTTAGAATACGGGGAGGGTCAGCCCCAGCATTTT.

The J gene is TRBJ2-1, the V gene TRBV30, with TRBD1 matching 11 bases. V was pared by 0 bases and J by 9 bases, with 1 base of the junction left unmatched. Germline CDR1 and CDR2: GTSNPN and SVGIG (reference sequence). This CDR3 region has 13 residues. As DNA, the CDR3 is TGTGCCTGGAGTGTAGGGACAGGGGGTGAGCAGTTCTTC. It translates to CAWSVGTGGEQFF. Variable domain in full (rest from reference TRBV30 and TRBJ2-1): SQTIHQWPATLVQPVGSPLSLECTVEGTSNPNLYWYRQAAGRGLQLLFYSVGIGQISSEVPQNLSASRPQDRQFILSSKKLLLSDSGFYLCAWSVGTGGEQFFGPGTRLTVL.

The CDR3 coding sequence is TGTGCCAGCAGCTTAGGGGGCGAGAGGGCCAACACCATATATTTT. Translating gives CASSLGGERANTIYF. The chain combines TRBV27 with TRBJ1-3; TRBD1 agrees at 7 bases. From germline, CDR1 is MNHEY and CDR2 SMNVEV (reference sequence). The length of the CDR3 is 15 residues. After removal of 6 bases from V and 7 bases from J, the junction contained 12 bases not matched to a gene.

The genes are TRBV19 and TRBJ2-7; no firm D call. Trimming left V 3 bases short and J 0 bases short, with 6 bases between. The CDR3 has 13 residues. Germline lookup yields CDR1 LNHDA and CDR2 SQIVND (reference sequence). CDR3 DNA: TGTGCCAGTAGTATGAGTCACTCCTACGAGCAGTACTTC. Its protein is CASSMSHSYEQYF.

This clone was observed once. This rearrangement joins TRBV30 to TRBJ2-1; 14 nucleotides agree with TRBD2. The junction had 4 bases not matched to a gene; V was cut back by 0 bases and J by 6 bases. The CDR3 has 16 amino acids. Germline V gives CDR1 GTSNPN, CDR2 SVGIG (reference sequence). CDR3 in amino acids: CAWSVGTSGSGNEQFF. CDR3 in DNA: TGTGCCTGGAGTGTAGGGACTAGCGGGAGCGGCAATGAGCAGTTCTTC. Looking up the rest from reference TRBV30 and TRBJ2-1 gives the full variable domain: SQTIHQWPATLVQPVGSPLSLECTVEGTSNPNLYWYRQAAGRGLQLLFYSVGIGQISSEVPQNLSASRPQDRQFILSSKKLLLSDSGFYLCAWSVGTSGSGNEQFFGPGTRLTVL.

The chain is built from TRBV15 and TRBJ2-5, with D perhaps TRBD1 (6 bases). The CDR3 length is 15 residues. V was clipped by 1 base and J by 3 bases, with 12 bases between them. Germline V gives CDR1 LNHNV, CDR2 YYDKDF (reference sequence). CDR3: CATSRVTGSEETQYF. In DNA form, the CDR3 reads TGTGCCACCAGCAGAGTTACAGGGTCGGAAGAGACCCAGTACTTC.

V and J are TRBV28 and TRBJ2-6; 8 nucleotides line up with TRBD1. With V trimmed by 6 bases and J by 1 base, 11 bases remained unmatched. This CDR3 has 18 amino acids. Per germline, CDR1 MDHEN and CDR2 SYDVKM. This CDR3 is CASSGRGRGLSGANVLTF. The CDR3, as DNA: TGTGCCAGCAGCGGAAGGGGCAGGGGGCTATCTGGGGCCAACGTCCTGACTTTC.

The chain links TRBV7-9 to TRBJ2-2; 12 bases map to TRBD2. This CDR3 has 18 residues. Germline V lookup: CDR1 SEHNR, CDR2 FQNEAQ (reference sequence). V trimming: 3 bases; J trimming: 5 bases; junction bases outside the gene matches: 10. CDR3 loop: CASSFSTSGSSGTGELFF. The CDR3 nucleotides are TGTGCCAGCAGCTTCTCGACTAGCGGGAGCTCCGGTACCGGGGAGCTGTTTTTT.

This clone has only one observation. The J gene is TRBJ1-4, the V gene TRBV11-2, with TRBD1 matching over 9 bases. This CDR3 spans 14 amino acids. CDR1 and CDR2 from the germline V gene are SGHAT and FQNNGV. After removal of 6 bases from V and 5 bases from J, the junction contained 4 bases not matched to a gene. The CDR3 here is CASRAGTGNEKLFF. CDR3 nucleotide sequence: TGTGCCAGCAGGGCCGGGACAGGGAATGAAAAACTGTTTTTT. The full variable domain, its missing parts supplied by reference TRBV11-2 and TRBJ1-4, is EAGVAQSPRYKIIEKRQSVAFWCNPISGHATLYWYQQILGQGPKLLIQFQNNGVVDDSQLPKDRFSAERLKGVDSTLKIQPAKLEDSAVYLCASRAGTGNEKLFFGSGTQLSVL.

This chain's CDR3 is CASSSGGAYEQYF. As DNA, the CDR3 is TGTGCCAGCAGCTCCGGGGGAGCATACGAGCAGTACTTC. The V call is TRBV11-2, the J call TRBJ2-7; possible D gene TRBD2, 6 bases. The V and J ends lost 4 bases and 4 bases respectively, with 11 bases between them. Germline loops: CDR1 SGHAT, CDR2 FQNNGV. CDR3 length equals 13 residues.

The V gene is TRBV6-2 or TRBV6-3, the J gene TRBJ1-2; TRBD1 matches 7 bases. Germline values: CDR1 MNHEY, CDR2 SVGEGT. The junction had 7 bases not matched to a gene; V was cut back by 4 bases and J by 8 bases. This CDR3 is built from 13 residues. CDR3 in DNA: TGTGCCAGCAGTTCCTCGACAGGGCACGGCTACACCTTC. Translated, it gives CASSSSTGHGYTF.

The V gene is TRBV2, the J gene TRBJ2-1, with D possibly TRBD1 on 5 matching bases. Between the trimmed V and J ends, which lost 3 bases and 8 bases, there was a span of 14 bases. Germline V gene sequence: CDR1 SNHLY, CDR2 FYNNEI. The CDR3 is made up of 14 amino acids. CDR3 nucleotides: TGTGCCAGCAGTGAGTCCAGGTTCAGGGATGAGCAGTTCTTC. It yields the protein CASSESRFRDEQFF.

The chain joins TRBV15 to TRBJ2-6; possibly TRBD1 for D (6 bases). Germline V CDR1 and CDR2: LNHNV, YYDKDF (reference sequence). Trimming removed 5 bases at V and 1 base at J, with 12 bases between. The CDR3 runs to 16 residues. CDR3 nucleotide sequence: TGTGCCACCAGCGACAGGTCCTTTTCTGGGGCCAACGTCCTGACTTTC. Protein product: CATSDRSFSGANVLTF. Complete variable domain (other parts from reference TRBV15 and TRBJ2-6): DAMVIQNPRYQVTQFGKPVTLSCSQTLNHNVMYWYQQKSSQAPKLLFHYYDKDFNNEADTPDNFQSRRPNTSFCFLDIRSPGLGDTAMYLCATSDRSFSGANVLTFGAGSRLTVL.